This is a list of T cell receptor beta chains from one sample in a study of CD8 T cells in ankylosing spondylitis. TCRdb ran MiXCR on the 5' RACE reads and lists one entry per CDR3 protein. The data contain around 140,000 distinct CDR3 sequences, 11% of them singletons. The sample comprised blood, either unsorted or a sorted T cell fraction (not recorded which). These receptors were taken from a female donor with ankylosing spondylitis or in good health (not recorded which). Each CDR3 is given with its conserved first and last residue. D genes are given only for firm matches. Clone size appears in some rows only: once, few, many, or a class for an expanded clone.

clone_size: many; v_call: TRBV29-1; d_call: -; j_call: TRBJ2-3; cdr3_aa: CSVEIGSTDTQYF; cdr3_nt: TGCAGCGTTGAAATAGGGAGCACAGATACGCAGTATTTT
clone_size: many; v_call: TRBV5-1; d_call: -; j_call: TRBJ1-2; cdr3_aa: CASSLASGYGYTF; cdr3_nt: TGCGCCAGCAGCTTGGCGTCAGGCTATGGCTACACCTTC
clone_size: -; v_call: TRBV7-2; d_call: -; j_call: TRBJ1-2; cdr3_aa: CASNPQAGIYGYTF; cdr3_nt: TGTGCCAGCAACCCTCAGGCGGGGATTTATGGCTACACCTTC
clone_size: many; v_call: TRBV20-1; d_call: -; j_call: TRBJ1-5; cdr3_aa: CSASTGTGPGQPQHF; cdr3_nt: TGCAGTGCTAGCACCGGGACGGGGCCAGGACAGCCCCAGCATTTT
clone_size: many; v_call: TRBV6-5; d_call: -; j_call: TRBJ1-6; cdr3_aa: CASSFPGDNSPLHF; cdr3_nt: TGTGCCAGCAGTTTTCCAGGGGATAATTCACCCCTCCACTTT
clone_size: many; v_call: TRBV15; d_call: -; j_call: TRBJ2-3; cdr3_aa: CATSRDRVYGDTQYF; cdr3_nt: TGTGCCACCAGCAGAGATCGGGTCTATGGAGATACGCAGTATTTT
clone_size: many; v_call: TRBV2; d_call: -; j_call: TRBJ2-7; cdr3_aa: CASRTSRDQLPYEQYF; cdr3_nt: TGTGCCAGCAGAACCAGCCGGGACCAACTCCCCTACGAGCAGTACTTC
clone_size: -; v_call: TRBV12-3/TRBV12-4; d_call: TRBD2; j_call: TRBJ2-3; cdr3_aa: CASRPKRDSTDTQYF; cdr3_nt: TGTGCCAGCAGACCCAAGCGGGACAGCACAGATACGCAGTATTTT
clone_size: -; v_call: TRBV10-3; d_call: -; j_call: TRBJ1-3; cdr3_aa: CAISESGGPRGNTIYF; cdr3_nt: TGTGCCATCAGTGAATCCGGCGGGCCCAGGGGAAACACCATATATTTT
clone_size: many; v_call: TRBV5-1; d_call: -; j_call: TRBJ2-1; cdr3_aa: CASSSSGNYNEQFF; cdr3_nt: TGCGCCAGCAGTTCCAGTGGGAACTACAATGAGCAGTTCTTC
clone_size: many; v_call: TRBV12-3/TRBV12-4; d_call: -; j_call: TRBJ2-2; cdr3_aa: CASTGASPRSELFF; cdr3_nt: TGTGCCAGCACCGGGGCTAGCCCCCGTTCAGAGCTGTTTTTT
clone_size: -; v_call: TRBV28; d_call: -; j_call: TRBJ1-2; cdr3_aa: CASSSLYGYTF; cdr3_nt: TGTGCCAGCAGTTCGCTTTATGGCTACACCTTC
clone_size: -; v_call: TRBV12-3/TRBV12-4; d_call: TRBD2; j_call: TRBJ2-4; cdr3_aa: CASSPGTRGTIAKNIQYF; cdr3_nt: TGTGCCAGCAGCCCCGGGACTAGGGGGACGATAGCCAAAAACATTCAGTACTTC
clone_size: many; v_call: TRBV20-1; d_call: TRBD2; j_call: TRBJ2-3; cdr3_aa: CSARYFSGGGADTDTQYF; cdr3_nt: TGCAGTGCTAGATATTTTAGTGGCGGGGGGGCTGATACAGATACGCAGTATTTT
clone_size: many; v_call: TRBV28; d_call: -; j_call: TRBJ1-5; cdr3_aa: CASSTPHQGGQPQHF; cdr3_nt: TGTGCCAGCAGTACCCCCCACCAAGGGGGTCAGCCCCAGCATTTT
clone_size: many; v_call: TRBV30; d_call: TRBD1; j_call: TRBJ1-1; cdr3_aa: CAWRPGQGWTEAFF; cdr3_nt: TGTGCCTGGAGGCCGGGACAGGGCTGGACTGAAGCTTTCTTT
clone_size: many; v_call: TRBV15; d_call: TRBD1; j_call: TRBJ2-7; cdr3_aa: CATSRGTGAEQYF; cdr3_nt: TGTGCCACCAGCAGAGGGACAGGGGCCGAGCAGTACTTC
clone_size: -; v_call: TRBV23-1; d_call: -; j_call: TRBJ2-3; cdr3_aa: CASFRGDRSTDTQYF; cdr3_nt: TGCGCCAGCTTTCGGGGAGACCGAAGCACAGATACGCAGTATTTT
clone_size: few; v_call: TRBV20-1; d_call: -; j_call: TRBJ2-6; cdr3_aa: CSAYGATSNAGANVLTF; cdr3_nt: TGCAGTGCTTACGGGGCTACTAGTAACGCGGGGGCCAACGTCCTGACTTTC
clone_size: many; v_call: TRBV7-2; d_call: -; j_call: TRBJ1-6; cdr3_aa: CASSLDSINSPLHF; cdr3_nt: TGTGCCAGCAGCTTGGACAGCATTAATTCACCCCTCCACTTT
clone_size: many; v_call: TRBV20-1; d_call: -; j_call: TRBJ1-6; cdr3_aa: CSASETDPPFVYNSPLHF; cdr3_nt: TGCAGCGCTTCGGAAACGGACCCTCCATTCGTCTATAATTCACCCCTCCACTTT
clone_size: few; v_call: TRBV20-1; d_call: -; j_call: TRBJ2-2; cdr3_aa: CSATGLLTGELFF; cdr3_nt: TGCAGTGCAACGGGACTCCTCACCGGGGAGCTGTTTTTT
clone_size: many; v_call: TRBV20-1; d_call: TRBD1; j_call: TRBJ2-7; cdr3_aa: CSAAGTGGYEQYF; cdr3_nt: TGCAGTGCTGCTGGGACAGGGGGTTACGAGCAGTACTTC
clone_size: few; v_call: TRBV7-8; d_call: -; j_call: TRBJ1-2; cdr3_aa: CASSRRTAPNGYTF; cdr3_nt: TGTGCCAGCAGTCGACGGACGGCTCCTAATGGCTACACCTTC
clone_size: many; v_call: TRBV29-1; d_call: -; j_call: TRBJ1-1; cdr3_aa: CSLKVLRLATEAFF; cdr3_nt: TGCAGCCTCAAGGTTTTGAGGTTGGCCACTGAAGCTTTCTTT
clone_size: few; v_call: TRBV29-1; d_call: -; j_call: TRBJ1-2; cdr3_aa: CSATPKGQFYGYTF; cdr3_nt: TGCAGCGCCACACCGAAGGGGCAGTTCTATGGCTACACCTTC
clone_size: -; v_call: TRBV28; d_call: -; j_call: TRBJ2-5; cdr3_aa: CASSFSRGSEETQHF; cdr3_nt: TGTGCCAGCAGTTTTAGTAGAGGGTCCGAAGAGACCCAGCACTTC
clone_size: many; v_call: TRBV2; d_call: -; j_call: TRBJ2-5; cdr3_aa: CASSFPGLEETQYF; cdr3_nt: TGTGCCAGCAGTTTTCCGGGACTCGAAGAGACCCAGTACTTC
clone_size: few; v_call: TRBV6-1; d_call: TRBD1; j_call: TRBJ1-5; cdr3_aa: CASSPRGQGDQSQHF; cdr3_nt: TGTGCCAGCAGTCCTAGGGGACAGGGTGATCAGTCCCAGCATTTT
clone_size: -; v_call: TRBV5-5; d_call: -; j_call: TRBJ2-4; cdr3_aa: CASSSPRGGLIQYF; cdr3_nt: TGTGCCAGCAGCTCCCCCCGGGGAGGATTAATTCAGTACTTC
clone_size: many; v_call: TRBV5-1; d_call: -; j_call: TRBJ1-4; cdr3_aa: CASSYDITNEKLFF; cdr3_nt: TGCGCCAGCAGCTACGACATAACTAATGAAAAACTGTTTTTT
clone_size: many; v_call: TRBV6-1; d_call: -; j_call: TRBJ1-6; cdr3_aa: CASFFSTSSYNSPLHF; cdr3_nt: TGTGCCAGCTTTTTCAGTACGAGCTCCTATAATTCACCCCTCCACTTT
clone_size: few; v_call: TRBV7-6; d_call: -; j_call: TRBJ2-4; cdr3_aa: CASSSSFDIQYF; cdr3_nt: TGTGCCAGCAGCTCTAGTTTCGACATTCAGTACTTC
clone_size: many; v_call: TRBV20-1; d_call: TRBD2; j_call: TRBJ2-7; cdr3_aa: CSARRGSSYEQYF; cdr3_nt: TGCAGTGCTCGGCGGGGGAGCTCCTACGAGCAGTACTTC
clone_size: -; v_call: TRBV7-9; d_call: -; j_call: TRBJ2-5; cdr3_aa: CASSVGPGGQETQYF; cdr3_nt: TGTGCCAGCAGCGTCGGTCCCGGAGGCCAAGAGACCCAGTACTTC